This T cell receptor beta chain was retrieved from a study of Graves' ophthalmopathy and Graves' hyperthyroidism. Exclusion covered patients with other autoimmune diseases or uncontrolled infections (as well as pregnancy or lactation). Orbital computed tomography and thyroid ultrasound, along with TRAb, serum thyroxine and clinical symptoms, underpinned diagnosis. The ends were cut back, 8 bases at V and 1 base at J, with 5 bases in the middle. In germline, CDR1 is MNHEY, CDR2 SVGAGI. The length of the CDR3 is 11 residues. This clonotype appeared many times. Amplification targeted the TCR beta CDR3 regions, with RNA transcripts as the source material. Investigators did first-round RT-PCR with HTBI primers, then second-round multiplex PCR. Via MiXCR, TCRdb re-called the multiplex PCR reads, giving one row per CDR3 protein. In the table there are over 150,000 distinct CDR3 sequences, more than 30% of which are singletons.

The source of this sequence is a woman aged 40-49 years with Graves' ophthalmopathy. The chain combines TRBV6-5 with TRBJ1-1; D not resolved. Source material: peripheral blood. The CDR3 region is CASLWNTEAFF. In DNA, the CDR3 is TGTGCCAGCTTGTGGAACACTGAAGCTTTCTTT.